This T cell receptor beta chain originates from a study of blood T cell repertoires in COVID-19 (dated by TCRdb to the early 2020s). Study-wide context: The collaborator samples originated in the United States, Italy and Spain and spanned the acute and convalescent phases of COVID-19. The material from the prospective study consisted of cDNA or gDNA derived from T cells, B-cell-depleted T cells, or PBMCs. Subjects who had been exposed to COVID-19, were actively infected with it, or had recovered from it provided the deeply sampled blood TCRbeta repertoires that made up the dataset. The repertoires were made available in a free public database intended to serve as a resource for research on the immune response to SARS-CoV-2. Samples came from the ongoing ImmuneRACE study (first 160 participants) plus 1,254 subjects from 6 global collaborators. The sample metadata nearly always contained a de-identified subject ID, COVID-19 status, age in years and sex. Where available, HLA class I and class II types were obtained from metadata supplied by the sample provider rather than from assay-based typing.

On this clone itself: Its antigen remains unidentified. It has no much larger one-base neighbor in the sample; base qualities were not kept.

One collaborating source in Seattle enrolled patients during active infection and followed them longitudinally through the course of disease. The collaborating institutions used their own protocols to collect whole blood in K2EDTA tubes. For TCRbeta analysis, collaborator samples were shipped as frozen whole blood, as isolated PBMCs, or as DNA extracted from either sample type. What the research found in general, with its limitations: Clinical and demographic metadata were provided uncurated, with the amount varying by source and participant.

Including the terminal cysteine and phenylalanine, the CDR3 comprises 17 residues. CDR3 DNA only is kept here, 51 bases in frame from base 1. Relative to germline, V is missing 1 base and J is missing 0 bases, with 4 bases of the junction outside any gene match. For CDR1 and CDR2, the germline V gene lists LGHNA and YNFKEQ. TCRbeta CDR3 regions were amplified from genomic DNA using the immunoSEQ Assay, a bias-controlled multiplex PCR. The original pipeline was this. The number of nucleated cells in each sample was estimated from the amplification of reference gene primers within the assay. To quantify the absolute abundance of each unique TCRbeta CDR3 rearrangement, sequence reads were collapsed and filtered. For each sample, productive Simpson clonality was calculated as the square root of Simpson's diversity index across productive rearrangements. TCRdb provides this immuneACCESS table in a form limited to in-frame rearrangements. Some clones are lacking; in checked studies, under half of them reflect an unresolved V gene, and why the rest are absent is not known. The DNA was the basis for D and trimming; V, J and clone size are from that table. A total of just under 350,000 clones appear in this sample, about 90% of them only once. In total, the top ten clones hold 7.3% of the sample.

This sequence was found in a woman aged 65 to 85 with COVID-19, enrolled during active disease. Input material: peripheral blood. The chain couples TRBV4-2 to TRBJ2-2; 8 bases in the middle match TRBD1. The nucleotide sequence is TGTGCCAGCAGCCAAGCCTTACAGGGGGCGAACACCGGGGAGCTGTTTTTT. Translation gives CASSQALQGANTGELFF.